The 9 T cell receptor beta chains reported below all come from one sample, sequenced in a study of T cell repertoires in cytomegalovirus infection. TCRdb redid the calling of the reads with MiXCR, one entry per CDR3 protein. The sample lists around 250,000 distinct CDR3 sequences, approximately 15% occurring once. Material: CD8+ T cells from PBMCs. These receptors all come from a human donor in good health (CMV status not recorded). Some clones in this sample may be carry-over from other donors' samples.

The J gene is TRBJ2-1, the V gene TRBV19; 15 bases are shared with TRBD2. Per germline, CDR1 LNHDA and CDR2 SQIVND (reference sequence). J lost 3 bases, V lost 3 bases, and 3 bases had no gene match. The CDR3 loop spans 17 amino acids. In nucleotides, the CDR3 is TGTGCCAGTAGTATTGGGACTAGCGGGGGGTACTACAATGAGCAGTTCTTC. It is translated as CASSIGTSGGYYNEQFF.

This clonotype has ten or more counts. The chain uses TRBV12-3 or TRBV12-4 and TRBJ1-6, with D possibly TRBD1 on 5 matching bases. With 0 bases removed from V and 0 bases from J, the gap between germline ends came to 9 bases. CDR3 length: 17 amino acids. CDR3 sequence reads: CASSLARGGSYNSPLHF. The CDR3 region has the DNA TGTGCCAGCAGTTTAGCGCGGGGGGGCTCCTATAATTCACCCCTCCACTTT.

This clonotype showed up just a few times. The chain links TRBV20-1 to TRBJ2-1; 9 bases line up with TRBD2. J gave up 6 bases and V 0 bases, and 6 bases lay outside the gene matches. The CDR3 runs 15 residues. Germline V gives CDR1 DFQATT, CDR2 SNEGSKA (reference sequence). The CDR3 loop is CSARDLSGGTNEQFF. The CDR3 nucleotides read TGCAGTGCTAGAGATCTAAGCGGGGGGACCAATGAGCAGTTCTTC.

The V call is TRBV4-2, the J call TRBJ2-7, with TRBD2 identical over 7 bases. The CDR3 runs 15 residues. Germline trimming cut 2 bases from V and 0 bases from J; bases unmatched to any gene: 4. Germline-derived CDR1 and CDR2 are LGHNA and YNFKEQ. This CDR3 is CASSQSGGPSYEQYF. The DNA of the CDR3 is TGTGCCAGCAGCCAATCGGGGGGTCCCTCCTACGAGCAGTACTTC.

The V gene is TRBV29-1, the J gene TRBJ2-1, with 8 bases fitting TRBD2. CDR1 is SQVTM, CDR2 ANQGSEA, per germline. The CDR3 length is 15 residues. With 1 base clipped from V and 4 bases from J, the junction kept 6 bases outside the gene matches. The CDR3 protein is CSVEGPPGGYNEQFF. CDR3 bases: TGCAGCGTTGAAGGGCCACCGGGGGGGTACAATGAGCAGTTCTTC.

This clonotype was counted between two and nine times. V usage is TRBV6-2 or TRBV6-3 and J usage is TRBJ1-1; a weak D match, TRBD1 (5 bases). CDR3 size: 13 residues. V lost 4 bases, J lost 4 bases, and 10 bases lay in between. Germline loops: CDR1 MNHEY, CDR2 SVGEGT. CDR3 in DNA: TGTGCCAGCAGTTGGGGGGGGGTCACTGAAGCTTTCTTT. Translating gives CASSWGGVTEAFF.

This clonotype was seen only a few times. V and J are TRBV2 and TRBJ2-3; D remains unclear. The CDR3 has 15 amino acids. Per the germline V gene, CDR1 is SNHLY and CDR2 is FYNNEI. V shed 5 bases and J shed 2 bases, with 14 bases lying between them. CDR3 DNA sequence: TGTGCCAGCAGTTTGATAGGGAAAAACACAGATACGCAGTATTTT. Its translation: CASSLIGKNTDTQYF.

This clonotype was detected only a few times. The chain links TRBV19 to TRBJ2-3; TRBD1 is a possible D gene (6 bases). The CDR3 sequence is 14 residues long. Germline V gives CDR1 LNHDA, CDR2 SQIVND (reference sequence). V gave up 10 bases and J gave up 0 bases, with 14 bases separating them. The DNA for the CDR3 is TGTGCCACCGCTGTCCAGGGGAGCACAGATACGCAGTATTTT. As protein: CATAVQGSTDTQYF.

Only a few counts were recorded for this clonotype. The chain uses TRBV11-2 and TRBJ2-7, with TRBD2 identical over 11 bases. This CDR3 is built from 15 residues. Per germline, CDR1 SGHAT and CDR2 FQNNGV. The V gene end was trimmed by 3 bases and the J gene end by 2 bases; junction bases not matched to a gene: 3. The CDR3 DNA sequence: TGTGCCAGCAGCTTGACTAGCGGGGAAGCCTACGAGCAGTACTTC. This translates into CASSLTSGEAYEQYF.